These 25 T cell receptor beta chains originate from one sample sequenced in a study of cytomegalovirus exposure and HLA in healthy donors. Primers included in the PCR were 60 Vbeta and 13 Jbeta primers. TCRdb's table, derived via immunoSEQ multiplex PCR, lists solely in-frame clones and lacks some. Altogether 85,000 to 120,000 clones are present, approximately 79% being singletons, with the ten largest covering 3.5% to 4%. The material sequenced was PBMCs. The receptors come from a man aged 55-75 years in good health and CMV-seronegative.

The V call is TRBV5-4, the J call TRBJ1-2; 10 nucleotides line up with TRBD1. Germline V gives CDR1 SGHNT, CDR2 YYREEE (reference sequence). J lost 7 bases, V lost 4 bases, and 10 bases had no gene match. The CDR3 extends over 15 amino acids. The CDR3 sequence: CASSPGTGEGRGYTF. CDR3 DNA sequence: TGTGCCAGCAGCCCCGGGACAGGGGAAGGGCGTGGCTACACCTTC.

V usage is TRBV28 and J usage is TRBJ1-4; 7 bases are shared with TRBD1. This CDR3 contains 12 residues. CDR1 is MDHEN, CDR2 SYDVKM, per germline. After removal of 6 bases from V and 11 bases from J, the junction contained 6 bases not matched to a gene. The CDR3 loop reads CASSTTGYKLFF. The CDR3 nucleotides are TGTGCCAGCAGCACGACAGGGTACAAACTGTTTTTT.

This chain joins TRBV5-1 and TRBJ1-5; D gene uncertain. Germline CDR1 SGHRS, CDR2 YFSETQ. V was clipped by 0 bases and J by 0 bases, with 7 bases between them. The CDR3 loop spans 15 amino acids. This CDR3 is CASSLGIVSNQPQHF. The CDR3 DNA reads TGCGCCAGCAGCTTGGGTATTGTTAGCAATCAGCCCCAGCATTTT.

The J gene is TRBJ2-7, the V gene TRBV2; D unclear. This CDR3 spans 14 amino acids. CDR1 is SNHLY, CDR2 FYNNEI, per germline. The V end lost 5 bases, the J end lost 2 bases, and 13 bases lay between the germline ends. CDR3 sequence (DNA): TGTGCCAGCAGTTACTCCCAGGTAGCCTACGAGCAGTACTTC. Translated: CASSYSQVAYEQYF.

This chain joins TRBV29-1 and TRBJ1-5; a possible D gene is TRBD1 (5 bases). From germline, CDR1 is SQVTM and CDR2 ANQGSEA. The CDR3 spans 14 residues. Trimming removed 4 bases from V and 1 base from J, with 11 bases in between. CDR3 nucleotide sequence: TGCAGCGTTGCGGCGGGGGGGAGCAATCAGCCCCAGCATTTT. Protein sequence: CSVAAGGSNQPQHF.

The genes are TRBV28 and TRBJ2-7, with D maybe TRBD1 (6 bases). The CDR3 is 14 residues long. V gave up 6 bases and J gave up 3 bases, with 15 bases separating them. Germline V gene data show CDR1 as MDHEN and CDR2 as SYDVKM. The CDR3 DNA is TGTGCCAGCAGCCGACCAGGACAGTTCTACGAGCAGTACGTC. Translated, it gives CASSRPGQFYEQYV.

The chain recombines TRBV7-8 with TRBJ1-1, with 7 bases aligning to TRBD1. The V segment lost 3 bases and the J segment 1 base; nucleotides outside the gene matches: 8. The germline V gene encodes CDR1 SGHVS and CDR2 FQNEAQ. CDR3 length: 16 amino acids. The CDR3 protein is CASSLDWGQWNTEAFF. Written as DNA, the CDR3 is TGTGCCAGCAGCTTGGACTGGGGACAGTGGAACACTGAAGCTTTCTTT.

This clone has more than one count but fewer than ten. The chain employs TRBV5-1 and TRBJ2-2; weak D call: TRBD1 (6 bases). V was clipped by 0 bases and J by 5 bases, with 11 bases between them. The CDR3 totals 15 residues. CDR1 is SGHRS and CDR2 is YFSETQ in the germline V gene. CDR3 amino acids: CASSLVGARTGELFF. As DNA, the CDR3 is TGCGCCAGCAGCTTGGTGGGGGCCCGAACCGGGGAGCTGTTTTTT.

V gene TRBV5-1 combines with J gene TRBJ2-5; D possibly corresponds to TRBD2 (5 bases). The germline CDR1 and CDR2 sequences are SGHRS and YFSETQ. The V gene lost 0 bases and the J gene lost 1 base, with 10 bases spanning the gap. This CDR3 contains 15 residues. CDR3 coding DNA: TGCGCCAGCAGCTTGGGTAGCGCCCTCCAAGAGACCCAGTACTTC. Translated: CASSLGSALQETQYF.

This clone has only a few counts. The V and J genes are TRBV4-2 and TRBJ1-2; 7 bases are a match to TRBD1. Losses at the gene ends were 4 bases for V and 0 bases for J; bases not matched to a gene: 2. CDR1 and CDR2 (germline): LGHNA, YNFKEQ. The CDR3 totals 14 residues. The CDR3 region has the DNA TGTGCCAGCAGCCGGGACAGATCTAACTATGGCTACACCTTC. Its translation: CASSRDRSNYGYTF.

This sequence joins TRBV2 and TRBJ2-4; 7 bases fit TRBD1. The germline V gene encodes CDR1 SNHLY and CDR2 FYNNEI. V was clipped by 9 bases and J by 5 bases; unmatched bases: 4. CDR3 length: 12 residues. The CDR3 spells CASDRDQNIQYF. The DNA for the CDR3 is TGTGCCAGTGACAGGGACCAAAACATTCAGTACTTC. Supplemented by reference TRBV2 and TRBJ2-4, the full variable domain reads EPEVTQTPSHQVTQMGQEVILRCVPISNHLYFYWYRQILGQKVEFLVSFYNNEISEKSEIFDDQFSVERPDGSNFTLKIRSTKLEDSAMYFCASDRDQNIQYFGAGTRLSVL.

This sequence joins TRBV6-5 and TRBJ2-7, with 8 positions matching TRBD1. The germline gives CDR1 MNHEY, CDR2 SVGAGI. The junction had 7 bases not matched to a gene; V was cut back by 7 bases and J by 2 bases. The CDR3 extends over 14 amino acids. The CDR3, as DNA: TGTGCCAGCACCGACAGGGGATACACCTACGAGCAGTACTTC. The encoded protein is CASTDRGYTYEQYF.

This chain links TRBV5-1 with TRBJ2-3; 10 bases line up with TRBD1. After removal of 4 bases from V and 2 bases from J, the junction contained 4 bases not matched to a gene. This CDR3 has 15 amino acids. Germline V gene data show CDR1 as SGHRS and CDR2 as YFSETQ. CDR3 in DNA: TGCGCCAGCAGCCTCGGGACAGGGGTCACAGATACGCAGTATTTT. Protein: CASSLGTGVTDTQYF.

The J gene is TRBJ2-7, the V gene TRBV7-2; 8 bases are a match to TRBD2. Germline V gene data show CDR1 as SGHTA and CDR2 as FQGNSA. The length of the CDR3 is 15 residues. The V and J ends lost 5 bases and 2 bases, in that order; junction bases with no gene match: 8. In DNA form, the CDR3 reads TGTGCCAGCAGCCCGACTGCGGGACTAGCCTACGAGCAGTACTTC. It encodes CASSPTAGLAYEQYF.

The V call is TRBV28, the J call TRBJ2-7; D is perhaps TRBD1 (5 bases). Germline V gene sequence: CDR1 MDHEN, CDR2 SYDVKM. The CDR3 sequence is 17 residues long. Trimming left V 4 bases short and J 0 bases short, with 19 bases between. CDR3 bases: TGTGCCAGCAGTTCCCCGCAGGGCCTAAGGAGCTCCTACGAGCAGTACGTC. Amino acids: CASSSPQGLRSSYEQYV.

CDR3 sequence: CASSSPDRAGGYSNQPQHF. The CDR3 bases are TGTGCCAGCAGCTCCCCGGACAGGGCGGGTGGGTATAGCAATCAGCCCCAGCATTTT. The rearrangement uses TRBV21-1 and TRBJ1-5; the table's D call of TRBD1 was not tested on the DNA. TRBV21-1 is a known pseudogene. There are 19 residues in the CDR3.

V and J are TRBV15 and TRBJ1-1, with 9 bases matching TRBD1. CDR3 length: 14 residues. Germline loops: CDR1 LNHNV, CDR2 YYDKDF (reference sequence). With 3 bases clipped from V and 8 bases from J, the junction kept 7 bases outside the gene matches. CDR3 amino acids: CATSRPDRGPEAFF. DNA of the CDR3: TGTGCCACCAGCAGGCCGGACAGGGGCCCCGAAGCTTTCTTT.

For the CDR3, the DNA is TGTGCCAGCAGCGTCAACGGTGGCTACACCTTC. Its protein product is CASSVNGGYTF. The chain uses TRBV9 and TRBJ1-2; D is ambiguous. Germline V gene lookup returns CDR1 SGDLS and CDR2 YYNGEE. The CDR3 covers 11 residues. V dropped 2 bases and J dropped 7 bases, with 6 bases sitting between them.

The rearrangement joins TRBV10-2 to TRBJ2-3, with 15 bases aligning to TRBD2. CDR3 length: 16 amino acids. Germline V gives CDR1 WSHSY, CDR2 SAAADI. J gave up 5 bases and V 6 bases, and 6 bases lay outside the gene matches. The CDR3 DNA reads as TGCGCCAGCAGGGGGACTAGCGGGGGGTTGCGAGATACGCAGTATTTT. This codes for CASRGTSGGLRDTQYF.

V is TRBV29-1 and J is TRBJ1-2; a possible D gene is TRBD1 (6 bases). V was trimmed by 6 bases and J by 3 bases, leaving 17 bases between them. The CDR3 is made up of 14 amino acids. Looked up from germline, CDR1 is SQVTM and CDR2 is ANQGSEA. The CDR3 nucleotides are TGCAGCGTCCTCGTCATGGGACATGACTATGGCTACACCTTC. Its translation: CSVLVMGHDYGYTF.

The V gene is TRBV7-2, the J gene TRBJ2-3; 14 bases fit TRBD2. Per the germline V gene, CDR1 is SGHTA and CDR2 is FQGNSA. This CDR3 is 16 amino acids long. J gave up 4 bases and V 3 bases, and 3 bases lay outside the gene matches. CDR3 in DNA: TGTGCCAGCAGCTTGGGACTAGCGGGGGTGGCAGATACGCAGTATTTT. Translating it yields CASSLGLAGVADTQYF.

The chain couples TRBV10-2 to TRBJ1-5, with a weak D call TRBD1 (6 bases). Trimming stripped 5 bases from V and 7 bases from J, with 15 bases between. The CDR3 covers 14 residues. Germline loops: CDR1 WSHSY, CDR2 SAAADI. CDR3 protein: CASSHTAGEQPQHF. The CDR3 coding sequence is TGCGCCAGCAGTCATACCGCAGGGGAACAGCCCCAGCATTTT.

The CDR3 coding sequence is TGTGCCAGCAGTGATAAGGGGGCCCTATTGGAGGAAAAACTGTTTTTT. Translation: CASSDKGALLEEKLFF. The rearrangement links TRBV2 to TRBJ1-4; 7 positions match TRBD1. Germline V gene sequence: CDR1 SNHLY, CDR2 FYNNEI. With 3 bases clipped from V and 8 bases from J, the junction kept 12 bases outside the gene matches. This CDR3 has 16 residues.

J is TRBJ2-5 and V is TRBV11-2; possible D gene TRBD1, 6 bases. CDR1 is SGHAT, CDR2 FQNNGV, per germline. The CDR3 spans 15 residues. V was cut by 5 bases and J by 1 base, with 14 bases left in between. The CDR3 nucleotides read TGTGCCAGCAGCACCCGACAGGTACTCCAAGAGACCCAGTACTTC. Its translation: CASSTRQVLQETQYF.

The gene calls are TRBV16 and TRBJ1-5; 8 nucleotides align to TRBD1. The V gene end was trimmed by 3 bases and the J gene end by 9 bases; junction bases not matched to a gene: 4. From germline, CDR1 is KGHSY and CDR2 FQNENV. This CDR3 region has 13 residues. CDR3 nucleotides: TGTGCCAGCAGCCAGACAGGGGAGAGGCCCCAGCATTTT. Amino acid sequence: CASSQTGERPQHF.